This record looks at one T cell receptor beta chain sequence and its context. The antigen is unknown. This specimen comes from a study of T cell repertoires in cytomegalovirus infection. Across the whole study: CMV infection plus the matching HLA type was flagged by public TCR beta signatures. General study points: Predominance within the ex vivo response was attributable to HLA-C-restricted CMV-specific TCR beta clonotypes. CMV carriers having the relevant HLA were flagged by cumulative public TCR beta family frequency.

One entry per CDR3 protein, called by TCRdb with MiXCR from the reads. The top ten hold around 14% of the sample, which has approximately 290,000 distinct CDR3 sequences, 20% to 30% seen once. The sequence came from a human donor in good health (CMV status not recorded). Some clones in this sample may be carry-over from other donors' samples. The sample comprised PBMCs.

CDR3 nucleotides: TGCAGTGCTAGCTGGCAGGGAGGGAATTCACCCCTCCACTTT. Amino acids: CSASWQGGNSPLHF. The V call is TRBV20-1, the J call TRBJ1-6, with D possibly TRBD1 on 5 matching bases. Germline V gives CDR1 DFQATT, CDR2 SNEGSKA (reference sequence). CDR3 length: 14 residues. V gave up 3 bases and J gave up 7 bases, with 13 bases separating them.